This T cell receptor (beta chain) was sequenced for a study of OX40 agonist ivuxolimab in advanced cancers. Study context: Ivuxolimab was delivered to patients intravenously every 2 weeks at doses spanning 0.01 to 10 mg/kg.

Autoimmune disease history or systemic immunosuppression led to patient exclusion. The repertoire was sequenced with immunoSEQ multiplex PCR; TCRdb's copy has only in-frame clones and lacks some. The sample shows tens of thousands of clones, 85% to 90% of them seen only once. This CDR3 region has 14 residues. V lost 5 bases and J lost 4, with 15 bases in between. CDR1 is GTSNPN, CDR2 SVGIG, per germline (reference sequence). Sequencing used CD4+ or CD8+ T cells sorted from blood, obtained in a trial of the OX40 agonist ivuxolimab. The origin of this receptor is an adult with an advanced solid tumor such as melanoma, head and neck, liver or kidney cancer. The chain joins TRBV30 to TRBJ2-1, with unresolved D. For the CDR3, the DNA is TGTGCCTGGCCTCCGCGACTGGGTTACAATGAGCAGTTCTTC. Protein sequence: CAWPPRLGYNEQFF.